Presented here are 28 T cell receptor beta chains from one specimen sequenced in a study of technical replicates of blood from a few donors. Some clones are missing from TCRdb's copy, which holds only in-frame ones; the method was immunoSEQ multiplex PCR. Of roughly 65,000 clones listed, around 86% are singletons. Sequencing was done on a sample of PBMCs. Receptors originate from a human donor in good health. Some clones in this sample may be carry-over from other donors' samples.

This clone has only one observation. V usage is TRBV7-6 and J usage is TRBJ2-3, with 14 bases lining up with TRBD2. CDR3 length: 15 amino acids. J was trimmed by 5 bases and V by 8 bases; bases with no gene match: 6. CDR1 is SGHVS and CDR2 is FNYEAQ in the germline V gene. CDR3 sequence (DNA): TGTGCCAGCGGGGGGACTAGCGGGGGCCGAGATACGCAGTATTTT. It codes for CASGGTSGGRDTQYF.

The V gene is TRBV11-2, the J gene TRBJ2-3; 7 positions agree with TRBD2. CDR3 length: 18 residues. Germline V lookup: CDR1 SGHAT, CDR2 FQNNGV. Germline trimming cut 2 bases from V and 1 base from J; bases unmatched to any gene: 12. The CDR3 DNA sequence: TGTGCCAGCAGCTTAAATCTCGGGGGGTCCCCGGGCACAGATACGCAGTATTTT. This gives the protein CASSLNLGGSPGTDTQYF.

The V gene is TRBV7-3, the J gene TRBJ2-1; 8 positions match TRBD2. Trimming removed 0 bases from V and 2 bases from J; junction bases left unmatched: 0. The CDR3 sequence is 15 residues long. Germline assignment: CDR1 SGHTA and CDR2 FQGTGA. DNA of the CDR3: TGTGCCAGCAGCTTAACTAGCGGGGCCTACAATGAGCAGTTCTTC. Protein product: CASSLTSGAYNEQFF. The full variable domain, its missing parts supplied by reference TRBV7-3 and TRBJ2-1, is GAGVSQTPSNKVTEKGKYVELRCDPISGHTALYWYRQSLGQGPEFLIYFQGTGAADDSGLPNDRFFAVRPEGSVSTLKIQRTERGDSAVYLCASSLTSGAYNEQFFGPGTRLTVL.

The CDR3 here is CAWSSGFFYGYTF. CDR3 bases: TGTGCCTGGAGTAGCGGATTCTTCTATGGCTACACCTTC. The V gene is TRBV30, the J gene TRBJ1-2; D unclear. Germline CDR1 is GTSNPN and CDR2 is SVGIG (reference sequence). Trimming took 2 bases from V and 4 from J, leaving 11 bases between them. The CDR3 contains 13 residues.

The chain couples TRBV19 to TRBJ2-1; 8 positions agree with TRBD2. V dropped 3 bases and J dropped 5; count of bases not matched to a gene: 6. Germline loops: CDR1 LNHDA, CDR2 SQIVND (reference sequence). CDR3 length: 15 residues. In nucleotides, the CDR3 is TGTGCCAGTAGTATTCTACTAGCGGCTGACAATGAGCAGTTCTTC. As protein: CASSILLAADNEQFF.

The DNA of the CDR3 is TGTGCCGGGGGACTAGCGGGATCCTACGAGCAGTACTTC. It is translated as CAGGLAGSYEQYF. The chain uses TRBV7-9 and TRBJ2-7, with 13 bases identical to TRBD2. The CDR3 covers 13 residues. Germline trimming cut 11 bases from V and 1 base from J; bases unmatched to any gene: 2. Per the germline V gene, CDR1 is SEHNR and CDR2 is FQNEAQ (reference sequence). Full variable domain (rest looked up from reference TRBV7-9 and TRBJ2-7): DTGVSQNPRHKITKRGQNVTFRCDPISEHNRLYWYRQTLGQGPEFLTYFQNEAQLEKSRLLSDRFSAERPKGSFSTLEIQRTEQGDSAMYLCAGGLAGSYEQYFGPGTRLTVT.

This sequence joins TRBV7-2 and TRBJ1-2; TRBD1 might be the D (5 bases). Per the germline V gene, CDR1 is SGHTA and CDR2 is FQGNSA. The CDR3 totals 13 residues. Between the trimmed V and J ends, which lost 5 bases and 6 bases, there was a span of 13 bases. The CDR3 DNA reads TGTGCCAGCAGCCCCGGGGCGGGGGATGGCTACACCTTC. Translated, it gives CASSPGAGDGYTF.

This chain uses TRBV27 with TRBJ2-7, with a possible D match to TRBD2 (6 bases). Between the trimmed V and J ends, which lost 5 bases and 2 bases, there was a span of 19 bases. Germline CDR1 and CDR2: MNHEY and SMNVEV (reference sequence). The CDR3 extends over 16 amino acids. DNA of the CDR3: TGTGCCAGCAGTCCTTTACGCGGGGTGGAGACCTACGAGCAGTACTTC. Translating gives CASSPLRGVETYEQYF.

As DNA, the CDR3 is TGCGCCAGCAGCCCAGGGACAGGGCAAGAGACCCAGTACTTC. Its protein is CASSPGTGQETQYF. The rearrangement uses TRBV4-1 and TRBJ2-5, with 9 bases matching TRBD1. The germline V gene encodes CDR1 MGHRA and CDR2 YSYEKL. CDR3 length: 14 amino acids. After removal of 4 bases from V and 2 bases from J, the junction contained 2 bases not matched to a gene.

The CDR3 spells CASSLGSAGGAETQYF. CDR3 nucleotide sequence: TGTGCCAGCAGCTTAGGCTCCGCGGGGGGCGCGGAGACCCAGTACTTC. The chain recombines TRBV13 with TRBJ2-5; 8 bases fit TRBD2. V was clipped by 0 bases and J by 5 bases; unmatched bases: 8. This CDR3 region has 16 residues. The germline V gene has CDR1 PRHDT and CDR2 FYEKMQ (reference sequence).

A single count supports this clone. The rearrangement uses TRBV18 and TRBJ2-3, with 7 positions matching TRBD1. CDR3 length equals 14 residues. Per germline, CDR1 KGHSH and CDR2 LQKENI. The V segment lost 4 bases and the J segment 2 bases; nucleotides outside the gene matches: 3. CDR3 sequence (DNA): TGTGCCAGCTCACTGACAGGGCTCACAGATACGCAGTATTTT. This codes for CASSLTGLTDTQYF.

V is TRBV21-1 and J is TRBJ2-2; the table's TRBD2 call for D was not verified on the DNA. TRBV21-1 is reported as a pseudogene. This CDR3 comprises 16 residues. The CDR3 loop reads CASPKGGLMNTGELFF. CDR3 sequence (DNA): TGTGCCAGCCCCAAGGGAGGGCTGATGAACACCGGGGAGCTGTTTTTT.

V gene TRBV5-1 combines with J gene TRBJ2-5, with 11 bases that match TRBD2. Unmatched junction bases numbered 6, after V lost 1 base and J lost 1 base. The CDR3 is made up of 17 amino acids. CDR1 SGHRS and CDR2 YFSETQ come from the germline V gene. The CDR3 region is CASSLRLTSGTQETQYF. CDR3 bases: TGCGCCAGCAGCTTGAGACTGACTAGCGGGACCCAAGAGACCCAGTACTTC.

This chain connects TRBV27 to TRBJ2-3; tentatively, D is TRBD1 (6 bases). Germline V gene lookup returns CDR1 MNHEY and CDR2 SMNVEV (reference sequence). The CDR3 runs 14 residues. The V end was cut by 6 bases, the J end by 6 bases, with 16 bases between. In DNA, the CDR3 is TGTGCCAGCAGAGTACGAGGGGGTGGCGATACGCAGTATTTT. Translating gives CASRVRGGGDTQYF.

This chain links TRBV19 with TRBJ2-1, with 11 bases identical to TRBD2. Losses at the gene ends were 7 bases for V and 4 bases for J; bases not matched to a gene: 6. This CDR3 region has 15 residues. From germline, CDR1 is LNHDA and CDR2 SQIVND (reference sequence). CDR3 protein: CASTPGLADYNEQFF. The CDR3 nucleotides are TGTGCCAGTACCCCGGGACTAGCGGATTACAATGAGCAGTTCTTC.

The chain links TRBV6-6 to TRBJ1-5, with TRBD1 as a possible D gene (6 bases). Germline V lookup: CDR1 MNHNY, CDR2 SVGAGI (reference sequence). This CDR3 is 16 amino acids long. Trimming removed 6 bases from V and 2 bases from J, with 17 bases in between. CDR3 in DNA: TGTGCCAGCAGACCCGGACAGATCTCGGGCAATCAGCCCCAGCATTTT. Amino acid sequence: CASRPGQISGNQPQHF.

This chain links TRBV7-3 with TRBJ1-2; D perhaps matches TRBD1 (5 bases). The CDR3 consists of 14 residues. Trimming pared 5 bases from V and 7 bases from J, leaving 17 bases between. From germline, CDR1 is SGHTA and CDR2 FQGTGA. The CDR3 sequence is CASSPSGATVGYTF. The DNA of the CDR3 is TGTGCCAGCAGCCCAAGTGGGGCCACGGTTGGCTACACCTTC.

The rearrangement uses TRBV6-6 and TRBJ1-3; TRBD1 might be the D (5 bases). The germline V and J ends were trimmed by 6 bases and 2 bases, with 11 bases remaining between them. Germline CDR1 is MNHNY and CDR2 is SVGAGI (reference sequence). The CDR3 consists of 14 residues. CDR3 DNA: TGTGCCAGCAGCTACCGGGGGACTGGAAACACCATATATTTT. It yields the protein CASSYRGTGNTIYF.

The genes are TRBV7-7 and TRBJ1-4; possibly TRBD1 for D (5 bases). This CDR3 contains 15 residues. Germline values: CDR1 SSHAT, CDR2 FNYEAQ (reference sequence). V shed 5 bases and J shed 5 bases, with 15 bases lying between them. Here the CDR3 reads CASSLSTARNEKLFF. CDR3 sequence (DNA): TGTGCCAGCAGCCTCTCGACAGCGAGGAATGAAAAACTGTTTTTT.

The chain employs TRBV19 and TRBJ2-7; the match to TRBD2 covers 11 bases. V trimming: 4 bases; J trimming: 0 bases; junction bases outside the gene matches: 8. The CDR3 has 17 residues. Germline assignment: CDR1 LNHDA and CDR2 SQIVND (reference sequence). The CDR3 is CASSKASGGPISYEQYF. In DNA form, the CDR3 reads TGTGCCAGTAGTAAGGCTAGCGGGGGGCCTATCTCCTACGAGCAGTACTTC.

J is TRBJ1-1 and V is TRBV11-2; D gene ambiguous. There are 12 residues in the CDR3. V was cut by 4 bases and J by 7 bases, with 10 bases left in between. Per the germline V gene, CDR1 is SGHAT and CDR2 is FQNNGV. DNA for the CDR3: TGTGCCAGCAGCTATCGATCAGGTGAAGCTTTCTTT. Amino acids: CASSYRSGEAFF.

The chain links TRBV11-2 to TRBJ2-5, with D perhaps TRBD2 (5 bases). Trimming took off 5 bases at V and 10 bases at J, with 14 bases between the two ends. Germline V lookup: CDR1 SGHAT, CDR2 FQNNGV. This CDR3 comprises 12 residues. The DNA for the CDR3 is TGTGCCAGCAGCCAGACGGAACGGGGCCAGTACTTC. Protein: CASSQTERGQYF.

The chain employs TRBV10-3 and TRBJ2-7; TRBD2 might be the D (5 bases). The CDR3 spans 11 residues. The V end lost 5 bases, the J end lost 6 bases, and 8 bases lay between the germline ends. Germline-derived CDR1 and CDR2 are ENHRY and SYGVKD. The CDR3 spells CAISSGSEQYF. The DNA for the CDR3 is TGTGCCATCAGTTCTGGGAGCGAGCAGTACTTC.

The CDR3 nucleotides read TGTGCCAGCACCCAACGGGGGGCTGGTCAGCCCCAGCATTTT. Protein sequence: CASTQRGAGQPQHF. V usage is TRBV27 and J usage is TRBJ1-5; possibly TRBD1 for D (6 bases). Germline values: CDR1 MNHEY, CDR2 SMNVEV (reference sequence). The CDR3 has 14 residues. Trimming shortened V by 7 bases and J by 6 bases, and 16 bases separated the two germline ends.

This clone qualifies as medium-sized. The chain links TRBV4-3 to TRBJ1-1, with no clear D. The CDR3 contains 14 residues. Germline V CDR1 and CDR2: LGHNA, YSLEER. V dropped 4 bases and J dropped 3 bases, with 12 bases sitting between them. CDR3 sequence: CASSRNRPYTEAFF. In DNA form, the CDR3 reads TGCGCCAGCAGCCGAAACAGACCCTACACTGAAGCTTTCTTT.

This CDR3 reads CAWSSPPGNTIYF. CDR3 sequence (DNA): TGTGCCTGGAGTTCCCCTCCTGGAAACACCATATATTTT. The chain joins TRBV30 to TRBJ1-3; D ambiguous. Per the germline V gene, CDR1 is GTSNPN and CDR2 is SVGIG (reference sequence). The CDR3 length is 13 residues. V shed 2 bases and J shed 2 bases, with 7 bases lying between them.

The chain joins TRBV7-2 to TRBJ2-7; possible D gene TRBD1, 7 bases. Germline lookup yields CDR1 SGHTA and CDR2 FQGNSA. The CDR3 sequence is 16 residues long. V was shortened by 5 bases and J by 2 bases, with 19 bases between the two germline ends. The CDR3 region is CASSPQGGGGTYEQYF. DNA for the CDR3: TGTGCCAGCAGCCCCCAAGGGGGCGGCGGGACCTACGAGCAGTACTTC.

This clone was seen once. The V and J genes are TRBV7-2 and TRBJ1-5, with TRBD1 matching 7 bases. The germline V gene encodes CDR1 SGHTA and CDR2 FQGNSA. V shed 1 base and J 6 bases; nucleotides not matched to a gene: 6. The length of the CDR3 is 15 residues. The CDR3 sequence: CASSLGQGVGQPQHF. Here the CDR3 DNA reads TGTGCCAGCAGCTTAGGCCAGGGGGTAGGTCAGCCCCAGCATTTT.